This T cell receptor beta chain was found in a study of shared clonotypes between healthy human individuals. Trimming shortened V by 2 bases and J by 1 base, and 12 bases separated the two germline ends. Germline assignment: CDR1 LGHNT and CDR2 FRNRAP. CDR3 length: 16 residues. TCRdb's copy holds only in-frame clones and misses some; the assay was immunoSEQ multiplex PCR. The table records roughly 530,000 clones, approximately 95% of them present only once. This sequence was found in a woman in her 30s in good health. Sequenced sample: naive CD4+ T cells sorted from blood. The subset here: CD45RA+ positively selected. V and J are TRBV12-5 and TRBJ2-4; D is unresolved. Here the CDR3 DNA reads TGTGCTAGTGGTTTGATAGGAGTTATGGCCAAAAACATTCAGTACTTC. It specifies CASGLIGVMAKNIQYF.